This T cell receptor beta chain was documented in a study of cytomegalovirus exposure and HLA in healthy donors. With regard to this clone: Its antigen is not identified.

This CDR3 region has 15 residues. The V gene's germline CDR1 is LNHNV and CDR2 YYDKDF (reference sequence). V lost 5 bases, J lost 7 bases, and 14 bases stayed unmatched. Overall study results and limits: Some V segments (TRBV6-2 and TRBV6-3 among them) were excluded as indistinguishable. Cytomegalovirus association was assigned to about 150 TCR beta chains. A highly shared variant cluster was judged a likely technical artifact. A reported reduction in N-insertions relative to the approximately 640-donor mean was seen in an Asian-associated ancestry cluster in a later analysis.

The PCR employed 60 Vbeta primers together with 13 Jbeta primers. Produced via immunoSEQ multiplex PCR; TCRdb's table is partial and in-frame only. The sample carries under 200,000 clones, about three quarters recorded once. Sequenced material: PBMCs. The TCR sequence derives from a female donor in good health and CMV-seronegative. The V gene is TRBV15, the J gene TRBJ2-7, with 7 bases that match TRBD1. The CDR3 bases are TGTGCCACCAGCGGCAGGGGGAACGGGAAAGGAGAGCAGTACTTC. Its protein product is CATSGRGNGKGEQYF.